The T cell receptor (beta chain) described here comes from a study of blood T cell repertoires in COVID-19. Study background: T cells, B-cell-depleted T cells, or PBMCs provided the cDNA or gDNA that served as material.

This table comes from immunoSEQ multiplex PCR, and its TCRdb copy is limited to in-frame clones, with some not included. The top ten hold less than 30% of the sample, which has 130,000 or so clones, over 75% seen once. This TCR was recovered from a man in his 70s with active or convalescent COVID-19. The source material was peripheral blood.

In DNA form, the CDR3 reads TGTGCCAGCAGGCGTACAAGGACTAGCGGGAGAGTCACAGATACGCAGTATTTT. Translated, it gives CASRRTRTSGRVTDTQYF. The chain has TRBV7-2 and TRBJ2-3; 13 positions match TRBD2. Germline V gene lookup returns CDR1 SGHTA and CDR2 FQGNSA. Germline trimming cut 6 bases from V and 2 bases from J; bases unmatched to any gene: 11. This CDR3 contains 18 residues.